A single count supports the clone carrying this TCR beta chain. Original processing methods: Scientists estimated how many nucleated cells there were by amplifying reference gene primers. Assay: immunoSEQ multiplex PCR; the TCRdb copy retains only in-frame clones and omits some. The D gene and trimming were derived from the DNA, and the V and J assignments and clone size from that table. This table holds over 200,000 clones, roughly 84% found once. The CDR3 has 16 residues. Germline trimming cut 6 bases from V and 0 bases from J; bases unmatched to any gene: 8. The germline gives CDR1 SGHTA, CDR2 FQGTGA. The sample originates from a study of blood T cell repertoires in COVID-19. The wider study: Acute-phase and convalescent COVID-19 samples originated in the United States, Italy and Spain. Sample material is recorded as cDNA or gDNA derived from T cells, B-cell-depleted T cells, or PBMCs.

The sequencing input was peripheral blood. The origin of this receptor is a woman at least 80 years old with active or convalescent COVID-19. The chain couples TRBV7-3 to TRBJ2-1, with TRBD2 matching over 7 bases. CDR3 region: CASSIQGEGSYNEQFF. The CDR3 nucleotides are TGTGCCAGCAGTATACAAGGGGAGGGCTCCTACAATGAGCAGTTCTTC. The complete variable domain, with remaining parts taken from reference TRBV7-3 and TRBJ2-1, reads GAGVSQTPSNKVTEKGKYVELRCDPISGHTALYWYRQSLGQGPEFLIYFQGTGAADDSGLPNDRFFAVRPEGSVSTLKIQRTERGDSAVYLCASSIQGEGSYNEQFFGPGTRLTVL.